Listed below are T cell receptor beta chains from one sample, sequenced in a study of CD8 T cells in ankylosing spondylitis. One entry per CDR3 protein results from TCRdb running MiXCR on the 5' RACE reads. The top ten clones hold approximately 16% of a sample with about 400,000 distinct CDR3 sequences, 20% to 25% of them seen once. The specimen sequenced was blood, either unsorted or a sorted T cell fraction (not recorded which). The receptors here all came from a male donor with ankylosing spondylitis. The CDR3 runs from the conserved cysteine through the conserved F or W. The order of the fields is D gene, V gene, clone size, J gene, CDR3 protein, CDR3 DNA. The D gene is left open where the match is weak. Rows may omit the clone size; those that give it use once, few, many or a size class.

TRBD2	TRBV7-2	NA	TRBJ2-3	CASNHGGRNEDTQYF	TGTGCCAGCAACCACGGCGGGAGGAATGAAGATACGCAGTATTTT
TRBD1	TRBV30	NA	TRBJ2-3	CAWSGDRGRTDTQYF	TGTGCCTGGAGCGGCGACAGGGGACGAACAGATACGCAGTATTTT
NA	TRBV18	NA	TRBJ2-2	CASSSAVTGELFF	TGTGCCAGCTCGTCGGCAGTCACCGGGGAGCTGTTTTTT
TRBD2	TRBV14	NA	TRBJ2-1	CASSSGRSQNEQFF	TGTGCCAGCAGTAGCGGGAGAAGTCAGAATGAGCAGTTCTTC
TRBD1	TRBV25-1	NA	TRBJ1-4	CASSVGTAATNEKLFF	TGTGCCAGCAGTGTCGGGACAGCAGCAACTAATGAAAAACTGTTTTTT
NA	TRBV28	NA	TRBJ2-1	CASSFPNPRLRAGNEQFF	TGTGCCAGCAGTTTTCCGAACCCGCGACTAAGGGCCGGTAATGAGCAGTTCTTC
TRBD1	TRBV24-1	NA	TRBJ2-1	CATGQAPLNEQFF	TGTGCCACGGGACAGGCCCCCCTCAATGAGCAGTTCTTC
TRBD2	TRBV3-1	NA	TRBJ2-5	CASSHSRSGAFETQYF	TGTGCCAGCAGCCATAGTCGTAGCGGGGCCTTTGAGACCCAGTACTTC
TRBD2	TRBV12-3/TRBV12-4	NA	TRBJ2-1	CASSLDGVAGDFLNEQFF	TGTGCCAGCAGTTTAGATGGGGTAGCGGGAGATTTTCTAAATGAGCAGTTCTTC
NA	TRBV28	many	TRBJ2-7	CASSSTGGPTSF	TGTGCCAGCAGTTCGACCGGGGGACCAACGAGCTTC
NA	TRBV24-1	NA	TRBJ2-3	CATRGRGPTDTQYF	TGTGCCACCAGGGGCCGTGGACCCACAGATACGCAGTATTTT
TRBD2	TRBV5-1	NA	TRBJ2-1	CASSWTSAGDQQFF	TGCGCCAGCAGCTGGACTAGCGCGGGAGACCAGCAGTTCTTC
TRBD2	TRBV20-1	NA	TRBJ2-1	CRAGGPWDEQFF	TGCAGGGCGGGAGGGCCGTGGGATGAGCAGTTCTTC
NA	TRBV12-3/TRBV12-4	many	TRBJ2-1	CASRKPGTTNEQFF	TGTGCCAGCAGGAAACCCGGGACAACAAATGAGCAGTTCTTC
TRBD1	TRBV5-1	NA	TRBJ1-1	CASSTGRGETEAFF	TGCGCCAGCAGCACGGGCAGGGGGGAAACTGAAGCTTTCTTT
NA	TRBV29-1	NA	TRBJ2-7	CSVVEYSYEQYF	TGCAGCGTTGTCGAGTACTCCTACGAGCAGTACTTC
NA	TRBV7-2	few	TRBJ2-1	CASKLTLYNEQFF	TGTGCCAGCAAGCTGACACTTTACAATGAGCAGTTCTTC
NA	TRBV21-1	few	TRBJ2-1	CASSKGGGGSGVYEQFF	TGTGCCAGCAGCAAAGGAGGCGGGGGCTCAGGAGTATATGAGCAGTTCTTC
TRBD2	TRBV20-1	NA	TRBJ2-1	CSAPQTSGNNEQFF	TGCAGTGCCCCTCAGACTAGCGGAAACAATGAGCAGTTCTTC
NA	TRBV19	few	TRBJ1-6	CASSMGPASSYNSPLHF	TGTGCCAGTAGTATGGGACCCGCCAGCTCCTATAATTCACCCCTCCACTTT